Ten or more counts support the clone carrying this T cell receptor (beta chain). The source of the sample is a study of blood T cells in healthy people across ages. The V gene lost 4 bases and the J gene lost 4 bases, with 8 bases spanning the gap. Germline-derived CDR1 and CDR2 are SGHDN and FVKESK. The CDR3 length is 13 residues. A second roughly 7 to 12 cycle PCR used barcoded and J-beta primers. TCRdb passed the 5' RACE reads through MiXCR, listing each CDR3 protein once. The data contain 650,000 to 700,000 distinct CDR3 sequences, around 52% of them singletons. V gene TRBV14 combines with J gene TRBJ2-1; no definite D call. This TCR was recovered from an elderly woman in good health. The specimen was blood. CDR3 in amino acids: CASSPELYNEQFF. The CDR3 nucleotides read TGTGCCAGCAGCCCAGAGCTGTACAATGAGCAGTTCTTC.